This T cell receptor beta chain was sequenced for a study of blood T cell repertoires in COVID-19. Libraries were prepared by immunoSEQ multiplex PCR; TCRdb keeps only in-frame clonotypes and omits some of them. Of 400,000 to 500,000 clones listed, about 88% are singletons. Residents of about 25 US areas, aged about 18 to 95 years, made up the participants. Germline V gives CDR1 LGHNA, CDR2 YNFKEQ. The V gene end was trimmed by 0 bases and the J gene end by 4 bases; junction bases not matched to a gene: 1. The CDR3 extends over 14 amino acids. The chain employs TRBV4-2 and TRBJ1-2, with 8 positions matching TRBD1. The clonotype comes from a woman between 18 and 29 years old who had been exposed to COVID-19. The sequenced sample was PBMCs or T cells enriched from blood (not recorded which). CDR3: CASSQEDRAYGYTF. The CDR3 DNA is TGTGCCAGCAGCCAAGAGGACAGGGCCTATGGCTACACCTTC.